This note documents a single TCR beta chain sequence. In this sample, this clonotype turned up many times. Its recognized antigen is unknown. There are no base qualities to consult, and no much larger clone falls within one base. The listed sequencing device is Illumina HiSeq 2500. Quantitative 5'-RACE with molecular barcodes was used to prepare TCR beta libraries. In the authors' own workflow: To identify disease-linked TCR variants, a new computational method was used, one built on a probabilistic model of VDJ rearrangement. In-frame beta chains were kept once TCRdb had trimmed the public reads at Q25 with fastp and called clones with MiXCR. Every CDR3 protein is listed once, alongside the most common genes and DNA of its rows. The V and J calls were not made by the authors but by TCRdb's processing. The sample table records roughly 300,000 distinct CDR3 sequences; roughly 8% of these occur just once. Of the sample, 13% to 15% falls within the top ten clones.

This sample is drawn from a study of CD8 T cells in ankylosing spondylitis (dated by TCRdb to 2015 to 2018). General notes on the study: T cell receptor beta repertoires were profiled in healthy donors and ankylosing spondylitis patients so that disease-linked TCR variants could be found. The whole study cohort included 108 healthy donors and 20 to 30 ankylosing spondylitis patients. Peripheral blood was sampled, and synovial fluid was additionally collected from ankylosing spondylitis patients.

The investigation overall reported the following: Some motif variants had previously been reported in the synovial fluid and blood of reactive arthritis patients, which suggests shared mechanisms of disease initiation. According to the report, matched synovial fluid samples from ankylosing spondylitis patients were significantly enriched for the disease-linked clones. A TCR beta motif of several highly homologous amino acid variants appeared characteristic of blood from ankylosing spondylitis patients. In peripheral blood, the disease-linked clones were found at relatively low frequencies and had a CD8+ phenotype.

The CDR3 starts with the cysteine, ends with the phenylalanine, and has 15 residues. CDR3 DNA only is kept here, 45 bases in frame from base 1. The junction shows trimming of 3 bases on V and 0 bases on J, plus 8 bases between the germline ends. The receptor was isolated from a male donor with ankylosing spondylitis. The specimen was blood, either unsorted or a sorted T cell fraction (not recorded which). The V and J genes are TRBV12-3 or TRBV12-4 and TRBJ2-2; the D gene is tentatively TRBD1 or TRBD2, each matching 5 bases. The CDR3 protein: CASSFGATNTGELFF. The nucleotides read TGTGCCAGCAGTTTCGGGGCAACGAACACCGGGGAGCTGTTTTTT.